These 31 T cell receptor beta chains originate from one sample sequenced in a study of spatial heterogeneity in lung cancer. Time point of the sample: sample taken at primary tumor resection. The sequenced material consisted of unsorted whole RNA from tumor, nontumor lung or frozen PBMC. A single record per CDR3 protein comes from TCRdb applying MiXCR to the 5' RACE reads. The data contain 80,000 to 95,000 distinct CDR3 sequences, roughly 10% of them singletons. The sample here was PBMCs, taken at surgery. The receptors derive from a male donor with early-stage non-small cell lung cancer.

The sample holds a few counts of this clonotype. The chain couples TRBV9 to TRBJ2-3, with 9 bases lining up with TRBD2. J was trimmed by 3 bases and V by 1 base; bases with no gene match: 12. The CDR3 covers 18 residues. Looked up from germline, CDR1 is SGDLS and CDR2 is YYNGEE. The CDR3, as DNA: TGTGCCAGCAGCGTAAGGGGGCCTCTAGCGGGAAATACAGATACGCAGTATTTT. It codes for CASSVRGPLAGNTDTQYF.

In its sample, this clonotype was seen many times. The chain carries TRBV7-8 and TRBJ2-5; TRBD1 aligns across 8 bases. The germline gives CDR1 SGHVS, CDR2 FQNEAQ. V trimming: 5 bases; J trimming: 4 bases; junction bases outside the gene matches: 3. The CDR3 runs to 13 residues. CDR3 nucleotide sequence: TGTGCCAGCAGCCATGACAGGGGAGAGACCCAGTACTTC. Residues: CASSHDRGETQYF.

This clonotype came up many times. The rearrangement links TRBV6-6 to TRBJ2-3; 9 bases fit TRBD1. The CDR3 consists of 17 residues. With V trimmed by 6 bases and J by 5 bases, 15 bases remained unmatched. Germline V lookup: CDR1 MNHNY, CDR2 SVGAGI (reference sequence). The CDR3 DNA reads TGTGCCAGCAGACCCGGCATGGGACAGGGATCGGTAGATACGCAGTATTTT. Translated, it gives CASRPGMGQGSVDTQYF.

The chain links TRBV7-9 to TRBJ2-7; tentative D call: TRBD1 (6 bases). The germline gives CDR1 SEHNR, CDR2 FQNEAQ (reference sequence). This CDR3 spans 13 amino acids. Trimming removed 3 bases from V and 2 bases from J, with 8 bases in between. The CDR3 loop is CASSFQGTYEQYF. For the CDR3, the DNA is TGTGCCAGCAGCTTTCAGGGGACCTACGAGCAGTACTTC.

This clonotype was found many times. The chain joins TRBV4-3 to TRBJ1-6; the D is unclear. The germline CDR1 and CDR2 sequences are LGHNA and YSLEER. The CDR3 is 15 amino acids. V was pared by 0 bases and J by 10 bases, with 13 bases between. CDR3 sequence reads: CASSQDYSFGSPLHF. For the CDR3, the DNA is TGCGCCAGCAGCCAAGACTACTCCTTCGGGTCACCCCTCCACTTT.

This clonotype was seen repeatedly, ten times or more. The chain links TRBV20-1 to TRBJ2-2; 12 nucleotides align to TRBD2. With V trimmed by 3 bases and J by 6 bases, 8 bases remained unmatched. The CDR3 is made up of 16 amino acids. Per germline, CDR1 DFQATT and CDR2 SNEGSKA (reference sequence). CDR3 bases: TGCAGTGCTAGCCCTCGACTAGCGGGAGCGGCCGGGGAGCTGTTTTTT. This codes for CSASPRLAGAAGELFF.

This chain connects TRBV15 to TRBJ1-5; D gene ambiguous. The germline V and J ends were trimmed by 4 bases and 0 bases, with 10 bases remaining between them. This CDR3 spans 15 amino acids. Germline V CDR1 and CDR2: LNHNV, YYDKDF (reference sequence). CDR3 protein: CATSTGAHSNQPQHF. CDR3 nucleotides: TGTGCCACCAGCACAGGAGCCCATAGCAATCAGCCCCAGCATTTT.

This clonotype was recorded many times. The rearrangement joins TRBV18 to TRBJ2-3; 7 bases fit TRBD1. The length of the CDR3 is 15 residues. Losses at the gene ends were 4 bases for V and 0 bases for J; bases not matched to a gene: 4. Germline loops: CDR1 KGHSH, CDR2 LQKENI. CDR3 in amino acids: CASSQGQPSTDTQYF. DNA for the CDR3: TGTGCCAGCTCACAGGGACAGCCAAGCACAGATACGCAGTATTTT.

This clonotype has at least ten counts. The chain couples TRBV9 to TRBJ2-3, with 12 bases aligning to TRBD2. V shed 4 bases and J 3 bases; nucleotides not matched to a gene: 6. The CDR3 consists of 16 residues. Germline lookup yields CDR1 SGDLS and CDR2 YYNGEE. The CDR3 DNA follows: TGTGCCAGCAGCTCGAGACTAGCGGGGGTTACAGATACGCAGTATTTT. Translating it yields CASSSRLAGVTDTQYF.

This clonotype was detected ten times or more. The CDR3 spells CASSSLRGTGELFF. For the CDR3, the DNA is TGTGCCAGCAGTTCACTCAGGGGGACCGGGGAGCTGTTTTTT. The chain links TRBV27 to TRBJ2-2; the match to TRBD1 covers 7 bases. Germline V gene data show CDR1 as MNHEY and CDR2 as SMNVEV (reference sequence). V shed 4 bases and J 5 bases; nucleotides not matched to a gene: 4. The CDR3 has 14 amino acids.

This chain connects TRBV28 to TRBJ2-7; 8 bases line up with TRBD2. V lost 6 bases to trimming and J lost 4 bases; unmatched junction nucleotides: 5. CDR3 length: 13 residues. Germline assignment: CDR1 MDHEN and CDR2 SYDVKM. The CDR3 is CASREAGVYEQYF. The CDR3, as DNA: TGTGCCAGCAGAGAAGCGGGAGTTTACGAGCAGTACTTC.

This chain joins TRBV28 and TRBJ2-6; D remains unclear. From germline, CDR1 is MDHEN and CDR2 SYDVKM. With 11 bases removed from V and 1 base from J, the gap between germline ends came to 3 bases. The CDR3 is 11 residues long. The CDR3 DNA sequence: TGTGCCGTGTCTGGGGCCAACGTCCTGACTTTC. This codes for CAVSGANVLTF.

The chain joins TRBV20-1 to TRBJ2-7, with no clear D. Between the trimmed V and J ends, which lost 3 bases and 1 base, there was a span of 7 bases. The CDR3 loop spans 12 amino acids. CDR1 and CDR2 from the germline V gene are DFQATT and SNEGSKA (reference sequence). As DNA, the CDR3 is TGCAGTGCTAGTTCCGGGTCCTACGAGCAGTACTTC. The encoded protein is CSASSGSYEQYF.

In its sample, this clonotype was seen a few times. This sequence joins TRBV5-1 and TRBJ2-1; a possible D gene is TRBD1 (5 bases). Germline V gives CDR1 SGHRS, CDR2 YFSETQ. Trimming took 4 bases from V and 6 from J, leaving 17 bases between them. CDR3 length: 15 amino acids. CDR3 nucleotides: TGCGCCAGCAGCGTACTGACAGAAATTCGCAATGAGCAGTTCTTC. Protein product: CASSVLTEIRNEQFF. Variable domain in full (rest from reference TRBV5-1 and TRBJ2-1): KAGVTQTPRYLIKTRGQQVTLSCSPISGHRSVSWYQQTPGQGLQFLFEYFSETQRNKGNFPGRFSGRQFSNSRSEMNVSTLELGDSALYLCASSVLTEIRNEQFFGPGTRLTVL.

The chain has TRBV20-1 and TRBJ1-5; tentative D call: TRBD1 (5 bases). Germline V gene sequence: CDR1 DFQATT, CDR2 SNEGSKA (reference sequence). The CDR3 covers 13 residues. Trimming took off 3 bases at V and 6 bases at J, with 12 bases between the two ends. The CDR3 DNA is TGCAGTGCTAGCGGGGGAACTGGTCAGCCCCAGCATTTT. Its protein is CSASGGTGQPQHF.

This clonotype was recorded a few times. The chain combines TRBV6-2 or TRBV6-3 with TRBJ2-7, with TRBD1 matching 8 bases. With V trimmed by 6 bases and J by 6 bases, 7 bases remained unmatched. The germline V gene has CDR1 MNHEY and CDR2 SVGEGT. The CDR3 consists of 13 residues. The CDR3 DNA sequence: TGTGCCAGCAGGCGGACAGGGCTCGCCGAGCAGTACTTC. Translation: CASRRTGLAEQYF.

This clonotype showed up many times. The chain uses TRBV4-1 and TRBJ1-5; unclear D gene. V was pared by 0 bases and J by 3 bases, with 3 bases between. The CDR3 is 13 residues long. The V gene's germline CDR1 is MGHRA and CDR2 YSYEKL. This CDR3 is CASSQDPNQPQHF. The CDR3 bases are TGCGCCAGCAGCCAAGATCCCAATCAGCCCCAGCATTTT.

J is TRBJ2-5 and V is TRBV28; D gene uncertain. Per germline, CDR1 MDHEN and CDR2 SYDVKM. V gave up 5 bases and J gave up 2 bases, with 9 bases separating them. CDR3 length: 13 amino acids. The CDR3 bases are TGTGCCAGCAGTCTCGACTTTCAAGAGACCCAGTACTTC. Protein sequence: CASSLDFQETQYF.

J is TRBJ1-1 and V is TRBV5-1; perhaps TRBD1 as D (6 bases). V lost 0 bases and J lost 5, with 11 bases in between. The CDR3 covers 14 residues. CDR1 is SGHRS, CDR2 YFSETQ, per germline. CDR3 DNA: TGCGCCAGCAGCTTGGAGAGCAGGGGAACTGAAGCTTTCTTT. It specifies CASSLESRGTEAFF.

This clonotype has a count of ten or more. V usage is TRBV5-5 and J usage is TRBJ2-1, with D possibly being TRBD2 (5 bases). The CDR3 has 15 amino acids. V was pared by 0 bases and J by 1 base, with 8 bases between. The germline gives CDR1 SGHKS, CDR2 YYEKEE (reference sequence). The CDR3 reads CASSLDGVSYNEQFF. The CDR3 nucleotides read TGTGCCAGCAGCTTGGACGGGGTTTCCTACAATGAGCAGTTCTTC.

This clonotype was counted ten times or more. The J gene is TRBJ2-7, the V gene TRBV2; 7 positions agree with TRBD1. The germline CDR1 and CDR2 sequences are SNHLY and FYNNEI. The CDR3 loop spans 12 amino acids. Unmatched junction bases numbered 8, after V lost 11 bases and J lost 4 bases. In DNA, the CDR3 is TGTGCCGGCTCGGGACAGCGGTACGAGCAGTACTTC. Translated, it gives CAGSGQRYEQYF.

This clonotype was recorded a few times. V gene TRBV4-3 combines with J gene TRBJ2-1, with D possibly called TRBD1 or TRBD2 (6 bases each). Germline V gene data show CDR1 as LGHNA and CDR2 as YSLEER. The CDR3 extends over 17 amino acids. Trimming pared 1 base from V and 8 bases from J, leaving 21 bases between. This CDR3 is CASSQVRGGSRDYEQFF. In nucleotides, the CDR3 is TGCGCCAGCAGCCAAGTAAGAGGGGGGTCGCGGGATTATGAGCAGTTCTTC.

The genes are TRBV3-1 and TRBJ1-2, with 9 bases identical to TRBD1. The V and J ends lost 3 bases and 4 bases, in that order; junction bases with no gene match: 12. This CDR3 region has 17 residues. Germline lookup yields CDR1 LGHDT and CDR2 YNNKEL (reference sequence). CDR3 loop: CASSQGQGLIGTYGYTF. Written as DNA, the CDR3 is TGTGCCAGCAGCCAGGGACAGGGACTGATTGGGACCTATGGCTACACCTTC.

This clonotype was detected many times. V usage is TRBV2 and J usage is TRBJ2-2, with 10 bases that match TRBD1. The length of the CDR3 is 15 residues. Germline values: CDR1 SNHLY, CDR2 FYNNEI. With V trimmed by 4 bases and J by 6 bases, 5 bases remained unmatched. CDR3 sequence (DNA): TGTGCCAGCAGTGCCCGGGACAGGGGTTCCGGGGAGCTGTTTTTT. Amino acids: CASSARDRGSGELFF.

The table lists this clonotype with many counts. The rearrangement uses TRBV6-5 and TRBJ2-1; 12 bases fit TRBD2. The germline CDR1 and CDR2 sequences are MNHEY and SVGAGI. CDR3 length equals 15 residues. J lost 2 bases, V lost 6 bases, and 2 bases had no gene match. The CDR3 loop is CASRRTSGTYNEQFF. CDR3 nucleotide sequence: TGTGCCAGCAGGCGGACTAGCGGGACCTACAATGAGCAGTTCTTC.

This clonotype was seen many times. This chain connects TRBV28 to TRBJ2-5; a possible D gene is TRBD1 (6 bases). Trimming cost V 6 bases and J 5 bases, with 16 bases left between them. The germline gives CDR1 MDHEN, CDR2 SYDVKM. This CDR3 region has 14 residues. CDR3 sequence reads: CASSPGVVGETQYF. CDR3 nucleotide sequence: TGTGCCAGCAGCCCAGGGGTTGTAGGGGAGACCCAGTACTTC.

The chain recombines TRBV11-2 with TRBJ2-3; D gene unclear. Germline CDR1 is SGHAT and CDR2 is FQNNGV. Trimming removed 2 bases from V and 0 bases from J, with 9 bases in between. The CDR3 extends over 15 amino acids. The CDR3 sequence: CASSLSLPSTDTQYF. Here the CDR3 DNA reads TGTGCCAGCAGCTTAAGTCTACCCAGCACAGATACGCAGTATTTT.

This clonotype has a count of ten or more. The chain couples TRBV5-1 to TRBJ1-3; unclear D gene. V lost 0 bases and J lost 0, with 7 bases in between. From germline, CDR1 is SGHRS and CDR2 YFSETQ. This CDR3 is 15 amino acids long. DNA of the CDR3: TGCGCCAGCAGCTTGGCCGGGAGCTCTGGAAACACCATATATTTT. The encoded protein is CASSLAGSSGNTIYF.

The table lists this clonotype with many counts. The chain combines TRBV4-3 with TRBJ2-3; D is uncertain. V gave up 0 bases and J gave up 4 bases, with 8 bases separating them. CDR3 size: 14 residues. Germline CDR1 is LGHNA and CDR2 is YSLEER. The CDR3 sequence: CASSQDSSADTQYF. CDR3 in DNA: TGCGCCAGCAGCCAAGATTCGAGCGCAGATACGCAGTATTTT.

The DNA of the CDR3 is TGTGCCAGCAGTTTACGATCTGCTTCCTACGAGCAGTACTTC. It codes for CASSLRSASYEQYF. This chain links TRBV12-3 or TRBV12-4 with TRBJ2-7, with D hard to call. The CDR3 covers 14 residues. Trimming cost V 2 bases and J 1 base, with 9 bases left between them.

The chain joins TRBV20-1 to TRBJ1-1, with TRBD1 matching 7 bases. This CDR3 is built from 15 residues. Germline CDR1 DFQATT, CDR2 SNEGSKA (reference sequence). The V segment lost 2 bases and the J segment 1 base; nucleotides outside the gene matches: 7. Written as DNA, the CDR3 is TGCAGTGCTAGAAGGCAGGGACAGAGGAACACTGAAGCTTTCTTT. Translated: CSARRQGQRNTEAFF.